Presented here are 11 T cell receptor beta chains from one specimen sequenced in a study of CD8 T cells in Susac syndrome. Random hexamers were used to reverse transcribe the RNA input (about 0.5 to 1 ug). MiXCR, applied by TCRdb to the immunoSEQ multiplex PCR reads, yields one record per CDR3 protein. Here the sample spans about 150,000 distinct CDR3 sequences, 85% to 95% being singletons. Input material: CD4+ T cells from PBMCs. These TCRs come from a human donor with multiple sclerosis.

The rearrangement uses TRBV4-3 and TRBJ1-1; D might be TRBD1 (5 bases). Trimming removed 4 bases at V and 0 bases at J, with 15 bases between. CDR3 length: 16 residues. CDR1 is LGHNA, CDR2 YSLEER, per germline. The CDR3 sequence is CASSRVTGTMNTEAFF. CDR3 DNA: TGCGCCAGCAGCCGCGTGACCGGGACGATGAACACTGAAGCTTTCTTT.

The CDR3 loop is CASSYTNEKAFF. The CDR3 DNA sequence: TGTGCCAGCAGTTACACCAACGAAAAAGCTTTCTTT. This sequence joins TRBV6-5 and TRBJ1-1; unclear D gene. V gave up 2 bases and J gave up 9 bases, with 10 bases separating them. The CDR3 is made up of 12 amino acids. Looked up from germline, CDR1 is MNHEY and CDR2 is SVGAGI.

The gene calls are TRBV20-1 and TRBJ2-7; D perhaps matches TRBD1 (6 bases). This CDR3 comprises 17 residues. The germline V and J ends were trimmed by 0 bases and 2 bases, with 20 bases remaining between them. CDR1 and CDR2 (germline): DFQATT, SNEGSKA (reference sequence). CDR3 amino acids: CSARDSSGRGRAYEQYF. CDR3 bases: TGCAGTGCTAGAGATTCATCCGGCAGGGGAAGGGCCTACGAGCAGTACTTC.

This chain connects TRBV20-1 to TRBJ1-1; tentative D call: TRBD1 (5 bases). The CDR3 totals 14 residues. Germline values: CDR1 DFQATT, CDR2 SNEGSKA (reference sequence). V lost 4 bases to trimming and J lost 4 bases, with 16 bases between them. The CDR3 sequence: CSATAHSGTTEAFF. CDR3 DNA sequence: TGCAGTGCTACCGCTCACAGCGGGACCACTGAAGCTTTCTTT.

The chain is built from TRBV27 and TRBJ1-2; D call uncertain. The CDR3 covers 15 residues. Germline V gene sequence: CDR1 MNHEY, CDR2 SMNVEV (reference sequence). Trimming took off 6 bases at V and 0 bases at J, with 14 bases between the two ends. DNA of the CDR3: TGTGCCAGCAGCTTAGCGGGTTCGGCTAACTATGGCTACACCTTC. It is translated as CASSLAGSANYGYTF.

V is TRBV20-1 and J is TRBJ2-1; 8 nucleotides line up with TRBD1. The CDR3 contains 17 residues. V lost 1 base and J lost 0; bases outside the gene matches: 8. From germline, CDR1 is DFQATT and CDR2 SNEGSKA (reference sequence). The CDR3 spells CSARAGQGLGSYNEQFF. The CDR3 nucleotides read TGCAGTGCTAGAGCCGGACAGGGTTTGGGCTCCTACAATGAGCAGTTCTTC.

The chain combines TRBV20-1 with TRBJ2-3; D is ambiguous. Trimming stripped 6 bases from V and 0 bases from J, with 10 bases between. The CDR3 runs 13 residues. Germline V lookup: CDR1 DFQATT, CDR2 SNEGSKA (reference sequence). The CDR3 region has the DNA TGCAGTGCCCCGACTTTTAGCACAGATACGCAGTATTTT. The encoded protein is CSAPTFSTDTQYF.

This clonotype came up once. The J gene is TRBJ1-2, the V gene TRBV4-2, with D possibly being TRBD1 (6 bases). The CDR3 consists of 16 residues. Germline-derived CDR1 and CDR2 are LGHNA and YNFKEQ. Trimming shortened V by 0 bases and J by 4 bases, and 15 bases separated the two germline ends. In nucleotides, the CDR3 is TGTGCCAGCAGCCAAGATGCCGCAGGGGTGGGCTATGGCTACACCTTC. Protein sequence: CASSQDAAGVGYGYTF.

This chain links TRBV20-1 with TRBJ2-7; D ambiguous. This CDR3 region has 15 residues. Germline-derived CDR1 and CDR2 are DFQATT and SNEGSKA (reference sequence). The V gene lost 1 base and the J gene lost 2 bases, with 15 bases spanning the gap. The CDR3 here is CSARASAPTTYEQYF. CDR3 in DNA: TGCAGTGCTAGAGCTAGTGCCCCGACCACCTACGAGCAGTACTTC.

The CDR3 reads CASSYWLDNQPQHF. CDR3 coding DNA: TGTGCCAGCAGTTACTGGCTTGACAATCAGCCCCAGCATTTT. The J gene is TRBJ1-5, the V gene TRBV6-6, with unresolved D. Germline CDR1 MNHNY, CDR2 SVGAGI (reference sequence). The V end was cut by 1 base, the J end by 3 bases, with 7 bases between. The CDR3 extends over 14 amino acids.

This chain's CDR3 is CSARDLYNEQFF. CDR3 bases: TGCAGTGCTAGAGATCTCTACAATGAGCAGTTCTTC. This chain connects TRBV20-1 to TRBJ2-1, with D unclear. This CDR3 has 12 residues. Germline CDR1 and CDR2: DFQATT and SNEGSKA (reference sequence). V was cut by 0 bases and J by 3 bases, with 3 bases left in between.